The 7 T cell receptor beta chains given below trace back to one sample, sequenced in a study of T cell responses to AZD1222 COVID-19 vaccine. TCRdb's table, derived via immunoSEQ multiplex PCR, lists solely in-frame clones and lacks some. The sample gives roughly 180,000 clones, about 89% of which show up once; approximately 2% is in the top ten. The sample was peripheral blood, taken on day 0 of AZD1222 vaccination. Receptors originate from an adult in good health.

The rearrangement joins TRBV9 to TRBJ2-5, with 9 bases aligning to TRBD1. There are 15 residues in the CDR3. The trim removed 3 bases at V and 5 bases at J, leaving 8 bases unmatched. The germline V gene has CDR1 SGDLS and CDR2 YYNGEE. The CDR3 DNA reads as TGTGCCAGCAGCGCATCACAGGGGGCCGGGGAGACCCAGTACTTC. This sequence encodes CASSASQGAGETQYF.

V and J are TRBV7-9 and TRBJ1-3; D call uncertain. The CDR3 length is 15 residues. Germline CDR1 reads SEHNR; CDR2 reads FQNEAQ (reference sequence). Trimming removed 1 base from V and 5 bases from J, with 12 bases in between. CDR3 bases: TGTGCCAGCAGCTTAGACCGGACGGGTAGAAACACCATATATTTT. This gives the protein CASSLDRTGRNTIYF. The whole variable domain, filled in from reference TRBV7-9 and TRBJ1-3, reads DTGVSQNPRHKITKRGQNVTFRCDPISEHNRLYWYRQTLGQGPEFLTYFQNEAQLEKSRLLSDRFSAERPKGSFSTLEIQRTEQGDSAMYLCASSLDRTGRNTIYFGEGSWLTVV.

This clone has a handful of counts. The chain links TRBV7-2 to TRBJ1-1; no clear D. Germline V gives CDR1 SGHTA, CDR2 FQGNSA. Trimming took off 1 base at V and 2 bases at J, with 8 bases between the two ends. The CDR3 has 14 residues. Written as DNA, the CDR3 is TGTGCCAGCAGCTTAGGGCAGCCCAACACTGAAGCTTTCTTT. Its translation is CASSLGQPNTEAFF.

The chain uses TRBV7-2 and TRBJ2-7; the D call may be TRBD1 or TRBD2 (6 bases each). This CDR3 comprises 14 residues. Germline assignment: CDR1 SGHTA and CDR2 FQGNSA. The V end was cut by 3 bases, the J end by 2 bases, with 11 bases between. The CDR3 nucleotides are TGTGCCAGCAGCTTCCGGGGGCCAACCTACGAGCAGTACTTC. Translation gives CASSFRGPTYEQYF.

The chain recombines TRBV4-3 with TRBJ1-2, with 9 positions matching TRBD1. Germline CDR1 reads LGHNA; CDR2 reads YSLEER. The CDR3 loop spans 15 amino acids. J gave up 8 bases and V 4 bases, and 11 bases lay outside the gene matches. DNA of the CDR3: TGCGCCAGCAGCCGAGACAGGGGGAATTCGCAGGGCTACACCTTC. Its translation is CASSRDRGNSQGYTF.

The genes are TRBV6-2 or TRBV6-3 and TRBJ1-2; 11 bases fit TRBD1. This CDR3 region has 15 residues. The germline gives CDR1 MNHEY, CDR2 SVGEGT. V trimming: 2 bases; J trimming: 8 bases; junction bases outside the gene matches: 7. CDR3 residues: CASSYVDRGQRGYTF. CDR3 bases: TGTGCCAGCAGTTACGTGGACAGGGGGCAACGGGGCTACACCTTC.

The gene calls are TRBV5-1 and TRBJ2-7, with 7 nucleotides matching TRBD1. The V gene's germline CDR1 is SGHRS and CDR2 YFSETQ. Trimming cost V 2 bases and J 0 bases; bases outside gene matches: 5. The CDR3 totals 15 residues. The CDR3 DNA follows: TGCGCCAGCAGCTTCCTCGGGACAGACTCCTACGAGCAGTACTTC. Its translation: CASSFLGTDSYEQYF.